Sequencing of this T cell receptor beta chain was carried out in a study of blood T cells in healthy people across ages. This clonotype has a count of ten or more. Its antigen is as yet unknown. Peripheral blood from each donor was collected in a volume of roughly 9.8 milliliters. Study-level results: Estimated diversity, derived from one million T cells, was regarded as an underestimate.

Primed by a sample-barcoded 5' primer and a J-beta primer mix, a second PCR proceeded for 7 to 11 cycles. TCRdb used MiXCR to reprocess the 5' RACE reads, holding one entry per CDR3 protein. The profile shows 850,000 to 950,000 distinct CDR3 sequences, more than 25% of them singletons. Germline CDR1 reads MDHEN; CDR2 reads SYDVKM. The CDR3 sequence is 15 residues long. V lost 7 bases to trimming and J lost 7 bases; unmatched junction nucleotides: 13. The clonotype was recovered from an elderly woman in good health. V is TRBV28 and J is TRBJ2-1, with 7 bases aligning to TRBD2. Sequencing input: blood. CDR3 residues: CASILGGTAGNEQFF. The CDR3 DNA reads TGTGCCAGCATCCTGGGGGGGACCGCCGGGAATGAGCAGTTCTTC. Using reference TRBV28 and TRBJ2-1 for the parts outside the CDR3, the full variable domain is DVKVTQSSRYLVKRTGEKVFLECVQDMDHENMFWYRQDPGLGLRLIYFSYDVKMKEKGDIPEGYSVSREKKERFSLILESASTNQTSMYLCASILGGTAGNEQFFGPGTRLTVL.